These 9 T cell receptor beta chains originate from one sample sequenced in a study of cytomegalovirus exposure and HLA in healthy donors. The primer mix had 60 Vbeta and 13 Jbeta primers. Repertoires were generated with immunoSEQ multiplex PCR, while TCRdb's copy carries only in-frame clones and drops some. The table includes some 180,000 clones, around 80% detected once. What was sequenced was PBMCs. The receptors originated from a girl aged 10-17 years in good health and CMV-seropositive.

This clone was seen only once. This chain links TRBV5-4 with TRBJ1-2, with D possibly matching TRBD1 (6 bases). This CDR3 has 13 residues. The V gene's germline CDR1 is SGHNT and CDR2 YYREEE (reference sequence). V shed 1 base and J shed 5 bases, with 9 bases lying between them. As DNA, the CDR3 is TGTGCCAGCAGCTTGCCAGGGGAATATGGCTACACCTTC. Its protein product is CASSLPGEYGYTF. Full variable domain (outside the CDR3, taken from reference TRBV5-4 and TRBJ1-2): ETGVTQSPTHLIKTRGQQVTLRCSSQSGHNTVSWYQQALGQGPQFIFQYYREEENGRGNFPPRFSGLQFPNYSSELNVNALELDDSALYLCASSLPGEYGYTFGSGTRLTVV.

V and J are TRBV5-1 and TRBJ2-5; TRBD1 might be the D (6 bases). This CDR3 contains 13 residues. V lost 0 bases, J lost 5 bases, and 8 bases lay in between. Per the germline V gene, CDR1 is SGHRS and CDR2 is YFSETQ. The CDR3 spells CASSLGGQETQYF. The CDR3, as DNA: TGCGCCAGCAGCTTGGGGGGGCAGGAGACCCAGTACTTC.

The CDR3 protein is CASSLDGVGYTF. The CDR3 nucleotides read TGTGCCAGCAGCTTAGACGGAGTCGGCTACACCTTC. V gene TRBV7-2 combines with J gene TRBJ1-2; D is unclear. With 1 base removed from V and 8 bases from J, the gap between germline ends came to 8 bases. Germline loops: CDR1 SGHTA, CDR2 FQGNSA. The CDR3 has 12 residues.

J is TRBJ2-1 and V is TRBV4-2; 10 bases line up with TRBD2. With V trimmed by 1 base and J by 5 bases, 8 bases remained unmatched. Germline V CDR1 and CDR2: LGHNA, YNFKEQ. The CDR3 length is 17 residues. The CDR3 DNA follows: TGTGCCAGCAGCCAAGTTCGAGCGGGAGGGTTCCACAATGAGCAGTTCTTC. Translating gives CASSQVRAGGFHNEQFF.

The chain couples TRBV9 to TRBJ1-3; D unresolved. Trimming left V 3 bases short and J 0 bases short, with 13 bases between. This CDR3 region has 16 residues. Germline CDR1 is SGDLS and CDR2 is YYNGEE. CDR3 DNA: TGTGCCAGCAGCGCTGCTCCCGTTAGCTCTGGAAACACCATATATTTT. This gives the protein CASSAAPVSSGNTIYF.

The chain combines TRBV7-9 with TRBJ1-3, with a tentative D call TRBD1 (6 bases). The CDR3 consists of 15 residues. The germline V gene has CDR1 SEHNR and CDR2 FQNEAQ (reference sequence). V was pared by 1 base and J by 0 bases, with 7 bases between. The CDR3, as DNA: TGTGCCAGCAGCTTAGTGGACAGCTCTGGAAACACCATATATTTT. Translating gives CASSLVDSSGNTIYF.

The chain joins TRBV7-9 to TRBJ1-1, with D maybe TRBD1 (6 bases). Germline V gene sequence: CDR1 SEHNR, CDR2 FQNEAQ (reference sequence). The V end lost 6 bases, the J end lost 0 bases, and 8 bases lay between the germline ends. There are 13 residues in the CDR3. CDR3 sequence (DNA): TGTGCCAGCAGGGACAGTTTGAACACTGAAGCTTTCTTT. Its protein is CASRDSLNTEAFF.

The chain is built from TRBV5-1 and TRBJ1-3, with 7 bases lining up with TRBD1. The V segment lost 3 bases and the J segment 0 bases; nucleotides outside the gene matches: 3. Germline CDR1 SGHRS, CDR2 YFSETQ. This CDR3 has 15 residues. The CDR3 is CASSYGQDSGNTIYF. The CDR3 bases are TGCGCCAGCAGCTACGGACAGGACTCTGGAAACACCATATATTTT.

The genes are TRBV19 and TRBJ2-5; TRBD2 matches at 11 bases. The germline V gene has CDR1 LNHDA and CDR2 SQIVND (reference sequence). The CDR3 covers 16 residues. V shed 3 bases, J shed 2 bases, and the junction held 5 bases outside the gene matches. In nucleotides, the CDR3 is TGTGCCAGTAGTATGGGCGGGACTAGCGGTCAAGAGACCCAGTACTTC. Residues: CASSMGGTSGQETQYF.